This T cell receptor beta chain was documented in a study of HIV-infected children after antiretroviral therapy interruption (dated by TCRdb to about 2019). About the full investigation: Eight children, all with CD4+ count above 500 and viral load below 50 copies/ml, were included, of whom four were on planned treatment interruption and four were on continuous treatment. Most participating children had recorded exposure to EBV and CMV. A median age of around 10 years was recorded in the interruption group, and a median age of around 8 years was recorded in the continuous treatment group. Alongside measurements of thymic output, TCR repertoires of children on planned treatment interruption were compared with TCR repertoires of children on continuous antiretroviral treatment. For the continuous-treatment arm, samples from the corresponding weeks 0, 48 and 150 were analyzed. For the interruption arm, samples were taken at week 0, at week 12, at the end of interruption (week 24 or 48), and roughly 3 years after the study ended.

Points the paper makes about the study in general: The naive CD4+ Gini coefficient rose by the end of treatment interruption, suggesting clonal expansion, and returned to baseline by 3 years. The low number of patients is regarded as a limitation, and the data should be interpreted with caution. Sorted CD45RA+ naive cells might include minor non-naive CD45RA+ populations such as EMRA or stem memory cells. In naive CD4+ repertoires of PTI patients, reduced CDR3 sharing between time points was observed after interruption began, whereas many sequences were found to be shared between end of interruption and 3 years later.

Library construction relied on 3' RACE. TCR libraries were built from RNA using a 3' RACE protocol with unique molecular identifiers to correct PCR amplification bias. Amplicon libraries were pooled in groups of up to 12 and sequenced on an Illumina MiSeq using v2 2x250 paired-end chemistry. The authors' pipeline ran thus. Reads were processed with Decombinator for assignment of V and J genes and CDR3, and barcode-based correction of errors and PCR bias was applied. Repertoires were subsampled to equal depth before Gini coefficients were calculated with the R ineq package. CDR3 similarity was assessed with GLIPH, Hamming distance and a shared triplet metric. Through fastp at Q25 and MiXCR, TCRdb rebuilt clones from the public reads, retaining in-frame beta chains. Rows are unified per CDR3 protein, each entry keeping the most common DNA and genes. In this record, the V and J calls reflect TCRdb's handling and not the investigators' own analysis. Across this sample there are approximately 95,000 distinct CDR3 sequences, with roughly 6.4% seen only once. Approximately 1.2% of the sample is held by the ten biggest clonotypes.

The treatment or condition label of this sample denotes: PENTA 11 planned treatment interruption arm or continuous ART arm. The participants were children from the United Kingdom between 2 and 15 years old who had been on ART with at least three drugs for 24 weeks or longer. Cryopreserved PBMCs containing at least 5 million viable cells were needed, and a few candidate patients were excluded because their viable PBMC yield was low. Naive CD4+ CD45RA+ CD45RO- T cells were FACS-sorted from thawed PBMCs on a FACSAria III cell sorter. After sorting, the cells were fixed and RNA was extracted first with the RNeasy FFPE kit and then with the RNeasy Micro kit. CDR1 and CDR2, per the germline V gene, are KGHDR and SFDVKD. CDR3 length: 15 amino acids, cysteine to phenylalanine. Here the CDR3 DNA is all that survives: 45 bases in frame from base 1. Germline trimming amounts to 5 bases on V and 8 bases on J, with 5 as the count of junction bases outside the gene matches.

This clonotype was seen repeatedly, ten times or more. Its antigen remains undetermined. Base qualities are not at hand, and no much larger clone is one base apart. The starting material was CD45RA+ CD4+ T cells from PBMCs, pooled from several time points, obtained from a donor given antiretroviral therapy, either interrupted or continuous. The sample's cell subset or site label, decoded: naive CD4+ CD45RA+ CD45RO- T cells. The chain links TRBV24-1 with TRBJ2-1; a stretch of 13 junction bases matches TRBD2. The source is a pool of human donors with HIV. The bases read TGTGCCACCAGTGTTGGGACTAGCGGGGACTATGAGCAGTTCTTC. It encodes CATSVGTSGDYEQFF.